The 17 T cell receptor beta chains below all came from one sample that was sequenced in a study of T cells in Graves' hyperthyroidism and ophthalmopathy. RNA transcripts were the template for amplifying TCR beta CDR3 regions. HTBI primers were the set used in a first-round RT-PCR of the TCR CDR3. TCRdb processed the multiplex PCR reads anew with MiXCR; each CDR3 protein has one entry. The sample yields under 700,000 distinct CDR3 sequences, around 45% seen once. The sequenced sample consisted of peripheral blood or thyroid tissue (not recorded which). The source of these receptors is a woman aged 18-29 years with Graves' hyperthyroidism.

As for this clonotype: Germline and junction disagree at one end, which may indicate a read error. The chain joins TRBV7-9 to TRBJ2-6; 8 bases are shared with TRBD1. CDR3 length equals 15 residues. Germline V gene sequence: CDR1 SEHNR, CDR2 FQNEAQ (reference sequence). CDR3 loop: CASSLGEDRANVLTF. The CDR3 nucleotides read TGTGCCAGCAGCTTAGGGGAGGACAGGGCGAACGTCCTGACTTTC.

Remarks on this clonotype: A read error is possible here, since a much larger clone lies one base away. The chain uses TRBV29-1 and TRBJ1-1; D uncertain. The CDR3 loop spans 11 amino acids. Germline lookup yields CDR1 SQVTM and CDR2 ANQGSEA. CDR3 protein: CSVEAPAEASF. Here the CDR3 DNA reads TGCAGCGTTGAGGCACCTGCTGAAGCTTCCTTT.

This clonotype has only a few counts. The J gene is TRBJ1-5, the V gene TRBV12-3 or TRBV12-4; TRBD1 agrees at 7 bases. CDR3 size: 13 residues. The V gene end was trimmed by 4 bases and the J gene end by 10 bases; junction bases not matched to a gene: 7. The CDR3 DNA sequence: TGTGCCAGCAGTTCAGGACAGGCTATTCCCCAGCATTTT. This translates into CASSSGQAIPQHF.

V gene TRBV24-1 combines with J gene TRBJ1-5; 11 bases are shared with TRBD2. TRBJ2-3 matches the DNA end more closely, so the J call is doubtful. Germline lookup yields CDR1 KGHDR and CDR2 SFDVKD. The CDR3 covers 18 residues. The CDR3 DNA sequence: TGTGCCACCAGTGACGCTCGTCTAGCGGGAGGAGCCACAGATACGCAGTATTTT. This gives the protein CATSDARLAGGATDTQYF.

The chain combines TRBV7-9 with TRBJ2-5; the D gene is possibly TRBD2 (5 bases). This CDR3 region has 16 residues. The germline V gene has CDR1 SEHNR and CDR2 FQNEAQ (reference sequence). V was cut by 4 bases and J by 5 bases, with 20 bases left in between. The CDR3 loop is CASSYSLEGEGETQYF. DNA of the CDR3: TGTGCCAGCAGCTACTCCTTAGAGGGAGAGGGTGAGACCCAGTACTTC.

This clonotype was observed at least ten times. The chain joins TRBV7-9 to TRBJ1-2; 7 bases are a match to TRBD1. Germline V gene lookup returns CDR1 SEHNR and CDR2 FQNEAQ (reference sequence). This CDR3 is built from 14 residues. J lost 8 bases, V lost 2 bases, and 8 bases had no gene match. CDR3 protein: CASSLRTGFRGYTF. The CDR3, as DNA: TGTGCCAGCAGCTTAAGGACAGGTTTTCGGGGCTACACCTTC.

In this sample, this clonotype turned up once. V usage is TRBV2 and J usage is TRBJ2-7; 11 bases are shared with TRBD2. V shed 8 bases and J 2 bases; nucleotides not matched to a gene: 5. The CDR3 loop spans 14 amino acids. Germline V gene sequence: CDR1 SNHLY, CDR2 FYNNEI. The CDR3 spells CASAGLAATYEQYF. The CDR3 nucleotides read TGTGCCAGCGCGGGACTAGCGGCCACCTACGAGCAGTACTTC.

CDR3: CASSGIKGQPQHF. In nucleotides, the CDR3 is TGTGCCAGCAGTGGGATAAAGGGCCAGCCCCAGCATTTT. The chain carries TRBV2 and TRBJ1-5; D gene ambiguous. The V gene lost 4 bases and the J gene lost 7 bases, with 11 bases spanning the gap. CDR3 size: 13 residues. Germline-derived CDR1 and CDR2 are SNHLY and FYNNEI. Using reference TRBV2 and TRBJ1-5 for the parts outside the CDR3, the full variable domain is EPEVTQTPSHQVTQMGQEVILRCVPISNHLYFYWYRQILGQKVEFLVSFYNNEISEKSEIFDDQFSVERPDGSNFTLKIRSTKLEDSAMYFCASSGIKGQPQHFGDGTRLSIL.

As concerns this clonotype: Just one base apart from a much larger clone, this may be a read error. The genes are TRBV19 and TRBJ1-4; D not resolved. The CDR3 is 13 amino acids. V lost 6 bases and J 4 bases, leaving 9 bases between the germline ends. CDR1 is LNHDA and CDR2 is SQIVND in the germline V gene (reference sequence). The DNA for the CDR3 is TGTGCCAGTAGGAGGTGGGATAATGAAAAACTGTTTTTT. Its translation is CASRRWDNEKLFF. The full variable domain, completed using reference TRBV19 and TRBJ1-4, is DGGITQSPKYLFRKEGQNVTLSCEQNLNHDAMYWYRQDPGQGLRLIYYSQIVNDFQKGDIAEGYSVSREKKESFPLTVTSAQKNPTAFYLCASRRWDNEKLFFGSGTQLSVL.

This clonotype was counted many times. The rearrangement uses TRBV10-3 and TRBJ2-5, with D uncertain. Looked up from germline, CDR1 is ENHRY and CDR2 is SYGVKD. With 3 bases removed from V and 2 bases from J, the gap between germline ends came to 10 bases. The CDR3 extends over 14 amino acids. Written as DNA, the CDR3 is TGTGCCATCAGTGATATTCTCCAACAAGAGACCCAGTACTTC. It codes for CAISDILQQETQYF.

This clonotype was recorded only once. This chain uses TRBV7-9 with TRBJ2-7; D gene uncertain. The V gene lost 1 base and the J gene lost 6 bases, with 10 bases spanning the gap. The CDR3 loop spans 13 amino acids. Germline CDR1 SEHNR, CDR2 FQNEAQ (reference sequence). The CDR3 protein is CASSLGPTREQYF. The CDR3 DNA reads as TGTGCCAGCAGCTTAGGACCCACCCGCGAGCAGTACTTC.

The J gene is TRBJ2-7, the V gene TRBV6-6; D call uncertain. CDR3 length: 14 residues. CDR1 is MNHNY and CDR2 is SVGAGI in the germline V gene (reference sequence). Trimming took off 2 bases at V and 2 bases at J, with 10 bases between the two ends. The CDR3 is CASSYGSFTYEQYF. CDR3 nucleotides: TGTGCCAGCAGTTACGGCTCGTTTACCTACGAGCAGTACTTC.

The chain joins TRBV29-1 to TRBJ2-5; D is possibly TRBD2 (6 bases). Germline V gene sequence: CDR1 SQVTM, CDR2 ANQGSEA. The CDR3 totals 14 residues. The V gene lost 7 bases and the J gene lost 5 bases, with 20 bases spanning the gap. CDR3 sequence reads: CSGGGGWGNETQYF. The DNA of the CDR3 is TGCAGCGGGGGTGGGGGGTGGGGCAATGAGACCCAGTACTTC.

Note on this clonotype: The junction shows a germline mismatch at one end, possibly a read error. This rearrangement joins TRBV7-2 to TRBJ1-5; D possibly corresponds to TRBD1 (6 bases). The CDR3 spans 15 residues. Germline lookup yields CDR1 SGHTA and CDR2 FQGNSA. Here the CDR3 reads CASSLGGFSNQPQHF. The CDR3 coding sequence is TGTGCCAGCAGTTTAGGGGGATTTAGCAATCAGCCCCAGCATTTT.

The chain combines TRBV6-2 or TRBV6-3 with TRBJ1-6; D is unclear. The V end lost 0 bases, the J end lost 8 bases, and 5 bases lay between the germline ends. The V gene's germline CDR1 is MNHEY and CDR2 SVGEGT. The CDR3 length is 13 residues. CDR3 nucleotides: TGTGCCAGCAGTTACTCCTACGATTCACCCCTCCACTTT. Protein sequence: CASSYSYDSPLHF.

This clonotype occurred a few times. The chain carries TRBV24-1 and TRBJ2-3, with 7 bases lining up with TRBD2. This CDR3 has 15 amino acids. From germline, CDR1 is KGHDR and CDR2 SFDVKD. J lost 0 bases, V lost 3 bases, and 2 bases had no gene match. This CDR3 is CATSDLLASTDTQYF. CDR3 nucleotides: TGTGCCACCAGTGATCTACTAGCGAGCACAGATACGCAGTATTTT.

In its sample, this clonotype was seen many times. CDR3 bases: TGTGCCACCAGTGAGACAGGACTCCGGAGCAATCAGCCCCAGCATTTT. Protein sequence: CATSETGLRSNQPQHF. The J gene is TRBJ1-5, the V gene TRBV24-1; D is perhaps TRBD1 (6 bases). V was shortened by 4 bases and J by 1 base, with 13 bases between the two germline ends. The CDR3 consists of 16 residues. Looked up from germline, CDR1 is KGHDR and CDR2 is SFDVKD.